Detailed here is one T cell receptor (beta chain). After removal of 4 bases from V and 2 bases from J, the junction contained 6 bases not matched to a gene. The CDR3 covers 16 residues. Germline CDR1 SEHNR, CDR2 FQNEAQ (reference sequence). These data come from a study of blood T cell repertoires in COVID-19. As for the study in general: The study drew acute and convalescent COVID-19 samples from the United States, Italy and Spain. Sample material is recorded as cDNA or gDNA derived from T cells, B-cell-depleted T cells, or PBMCs.

As originally analysed: Estimates of nucleated cell counts were drawn from the amplification of reference gene primers. Measured with immunoSEQ multiplex PCR; TCRdb has only the in-frame clones, and not every one. D and trimming were read from the DNA, whereas the V and J calls and clone size are those reported in that table. This table has fewer than 35,000 clones, roughly nine tenths appearing once. This TCR was sampled from a man in his sixties or seventies with active or convalescent COVID-19. The chain joins TRBV7-9 to TRBJ1-1, with 11 bases lining up with TRBD1. Sequenced: peripheral blood. In DNA, the CDR3 is TGTGCCAGCAGCTCCGGGACAGGGGGAACCAACACTGAAGCTTTCTTT. As protein: CASSSGTGGTNTEAFF.